This TCR beta chain derives from a study of T cell responses to AZD1222 COVID-19 vaccine. Findings of the study overall: Donors were largely white British and mainly female; clonal diversity was possibly underestimated. Along spike, vaccine-associated CD4 TCRs were found throughout, with dominance at 160-218 and 743-854. Seropositive status at baseline applied to only five or six AZD1222 recipients.

TCRdb keeps only in-frame clones here, not all; method: immunoSEQ multiplex PCR. The sample comprises some 110,000 clones, more than 75% of which are singletons, and approximately 10% rests with the top ten. About this clone itself: The antigen is undetermined.

CDR1 is SGDLS and CDR2 is YYNGEE in the germline V gene. The CDR3 runs to 17 residues. The V end lost 4 bases, the J end lost 0 bases, and 16 bases lay between the germline ends. This sample comprised peripheral blood, obtained on day 0 of AZD1222 vaccination. The clonotype originates from an adult in good health. The chain recombines TRBV9 with TRBJ1-4; no firm D call. CDR3 in amino acids: CASSSRTATATNEKLFF. DNA of the CDR3: TGTGCCAGCAGCTCCCGGACCGCCACTGCAACTAATGAAAAACTGTTTTTT.